Below, 19 T cell receptor beta chains from the same sample are listed, as sequenced in a study of blood T cells in healthy people across ages. A sample-barcoded 5' primer and a J-beta primer mix were used in a second PCR of about 6 to 12 cycles. TCRdb redid the calling of the 5' RACE reads with MiXCR, one entry per CDR3 protein. This sample has a few hundred thousand distinct CDR3 sequences, with 25% to 30% found just once. Sequencing was carried out using blood. Receptor source: a woman between 65 and 79 years old in good health.

Only a few counts were recorded for this clonotype. The genes are TRBV7-2 and TRBJ1-2, with D uncertain. Trimming pared 5 bases from V and 2 bases from J, leaving 6 bases between. The CDR3 has 12 residues. In germline, CDR1 is SGHTA, CDR2 FQGNSA. The CDR3 spells CASSPLNYGYTF. Written as DNA, the CDR3 is TGTGCCAGCAGCCCCCTCAACTATGGCTACACCTTC.

This clonotype was seen only a few times. The gene calls are TRBV27 and TRBJ2-1; 8 positions match TRBD2. Germline V CDR1 and CDR2: MNHEY, SMNVEV (reference sequence). The CDR3 totals 15 residues. The J segment lost 4 bases and the V segment lost 2 bases, leaving 4 bases of the junction unmatched. The CDR3 bases are TGTGCCAGCAGTTTAGTAGCGGGGAATTACAATGAGCAGTTCTTC. It is translated as CASSLVAGNYNEQFF.

The genes are TRBV20-1 and TRBJ2-7; tentatively, D is TRBD1 or TRBD2 (7 bases each). V dropped 3 bases and J dropped 4 bases, with 22 bases sitting between them. The CDR3 has 16 amino acids. Germline values: CDR1 DFQATT, CDR2 SNEGSKA (reference sequence). CDR3 DNA sequence: TGCAGTGCTAGGAACCCCAGGGGGTGGCGGGAGTACGAGCAGTACTTC. Translated: CSARNPRGWREYEQYF.

The CDR3 nucleotides are TGTGCCAGCAGCTTAGTTGTGGGGACTAGCGGACAAGAGACCCAGTACTTC. Residues: CASSLVVGTSGQETQYF. The V and J genes are TRBV7-2 and TRBJ2-5; 11 nucleotides align to TRBD2. The J segment lost 2 bases and the V segment lost 1 base, leaving 6 bases of the junction unmatched. CDR1 and CDR2 (germline): SGHTA, FQGNSA. The CDR3 totals 17 residues.

In DNA form, the CDR3 reads TGTGCCAGCAGCCGTGTGCAAGAGGAGACCCAGTACTTC. Translating gives CASSRVQEETQYF. The J gene is TRBJ2-5, the V gene TRBV11-2, with unresolved D. V dropped 5 bases and J dropped 5 bases, with 12 bases sitting between them. This CDR3 contains 13 residues. Germline V gives CDR1 SGHAT, CDR2 FQNNGV.

This clonotype was recorded only once. V and J are TRBV2 and TRBJ1-1; 7 bases are a match to TRBD1. CDR1 is SNHLY and CDR2 is FYNNEI in the germline V gene. After removal of 4 bases from V and 7 bases from J, the junction contained 0 bases not matched to a gene. This CDR3 is built from 11 residues. The CDR3 region is CASSGDSEAFF. CDR3 in DNA: TGTGCCAGCAGTGGGGACAGTGAAGCTTTCTTT.

This sequence joins TRBV6-6 and TRBJ1-1; D might be TRBD1 (5 bases). Deletions cut 3 bases from V and 1 base from J, with 15 bases between. Looked up from germline, CDR1 is MNHNY and CDR2 is SVGAGI (reference sequence). The CDR3 has 16 amino acids. The CDR3 loop is CASSYPQVWANTEAFF. The CDR3 bases are TGTGCCAGCAGTTATCCACAGGTCTGGGCGAACACTGAAGCTTTCTTT.

This clonotype was recorded a few times. The J gene is TRBJ2-7, the V gene TRBV2; D is uncertain. CDR1 SNHLY and CDR2 FYNNEI come from the germline V gene. With 4 bases removed from V and 2 bases from J, the gap between germline ends came to 3 bases. The CDR3 loop spans 11 amino acids. CDR3 sequence reads: CASSAPYEQYF. Written as DNA, the CDR3 is TGTGCCAGCAGTGCTCCCTACGAGCAGTACTTC.

This clonotype occurred a few times. The chain combines TRBV9 with TRBJ1-2, with unresolved D. CDR1 is SGDLS, CDR2 YYNGEE, per germline. The CDR3 contains 15 residues. The germline V and J ends were trimmed by 3 bases and 0 bases, with 12 bases remaining between them. The CDR3 DNA reads as TGTGCCAGCAGCGAACAGCCTCAATCTAACTATGGCTACACCTTC. Residues: CASSEQPQSNYGYTF.

The chain has TRBV7-6 and TRBJ2-5; 9 bases line up with TRBD2. Germline lookup yields CDR1 SGHVS and CDR2 FNYEAQ. The CDR3 runs to 18 residues. The J segment lost 4 bases and the V segment lost 2 bases, leaving 14 bases of the junction unmatched. CDR3 loop: CASSLRNAGGLLRETQYF. The CDR3 DNA reads TGTGCCAGCAGCTTAAGGAATGCGGGGGGGCTTTTAAGAGAGACCCAGTACTTC.

About this clonotype: At one end, the junction sequence differs from germline, possibly due to a read error. The chain carries TRBV29-1 and TRBJ1-3; D may be TRBD1 (6 bases). CDR3 size: 12 residues. The V gene's germline CDR1 is SQVTM and CDR2 ANQGSEA. In nucleotides, the CDR3 is TGCAGCGTTGGGACAGCCGGAAGCACCATATATTTT. Its translation is CSVGTAGSTIYF.

The V gene is TRBV5-1, the J gene TRBJ2-2; 7 bases align to TRBD1. The CDR3 runs to 14 residues. Trimming at V came to 4 bases and at J to 7 bases, leaving 7 bases not matched to a gene. Germline loops: CDR1 SGHRS, CDR2 YFSETQ. Here the CDR3 reads CASSPGQMGGELFF. DNA for the CDR3: TGCGCCAGCAGCCCGGGACAGATGGGCGGGGAGCTGTTTTTT.

This clonotype has only a few counts. The chain employs TRBV6-1 and TRBJ2-4; no firm D call. Trimming left V 5 bases short and J 1 base short, with 6 bases between. The V gene's germline CDR1 is MNHNS and CDR2 SASEGT. This CDR3 contains 13 residues. For the CDR3, the DNA is TGTGCCAGCAGTCAGAGCGCCAAAAACATTCAGTACTTC. Translated, it gives CASSQSAKNIQYF.

The genes are TRBV5-1 and TRBJ2-1, with TRBD2 matching over 13 bases. The CDR3 is 18 residues long. V lost 3 bases, J lost 0 bases, and 6 bases stayed unmatched. Germline V gene sequence: CDR1 SGHRS, CDR2 YFSETQ. DNA of the CDR3: TGCGCCAGCAGCTCCGGACTAGCGGGGGCGCCCTCCTACAATGAGCAGTTCTTC. It translates to CASSSGLAGAPSYNEQFF.

The table lists this clonotype with a few counts. The rearrangement joins TRBV4-3 to TRBJ1-2; D gene ambiguous. Germline CDR1 LGHNA, CDR2 YSLEER. The CDR3 totals 13 residues. The V and J ends lost 5 bases and 8 bases respectively, with 15 bases between them. For the CDR3, the DNA is TGCGCCAGCAGCTATCCAGAGGGATGGGGCTACACCTTC. This sequence encodes CASSYPEGWGYTF.

At least ten counts were recorded for this clonotype. One junction end does not reproduce the germline sequence, and a read error may be involved. This chain joins TRBV5-1 and TRBJ2-5; 7 positions agree with TRBD2. Germline lookup yields CDR1 SGHRS and CDR2 YFSETQ. The CDR3 extends over 15 amino acids. DNA for the CDR3: TGTGCCAGCAGCTTAGCGCTGGCGGGGGAAGAGACCCAGTACTTC. It encodes CASSLALAGEETQYF.

This clonotype has a handful of counts. The chain is built from TRBV29-1 and TRBJ1-1; D remains ambiguous. Germline loops: CDR1 SQVTM, CDR2 ANQGSEA. The CDR3 totals 13 residues. Trimming cost V 6 bases and J 2 bases, with 13 bases left between them. The CDR3 loop reads CSVVTGFNTEAFF. CDR3 DNA sequence: TGCAGCGTGGTCACCGGGTTTAACACTGAAGCTTTCTTT.

The V call is TRBV7-9, the J call TRBJ1-1; D gene unclear. Germline V gene data show CDR1 as SEHNR and CDR2 as FQNEAQ (reference sequence). With 5 bases removed from V and 3 bases from J, the gap between germline ends came to 13 bases. The CDR3 spans 14 residues. CDR3 protein: CASSRHRKDTEAFF. Here the CDR3 DNA reads TGTGCCAGCAGCCGACATCGGAAGGACACTGAAGCTTTCTTT.

J is TRBJ2-4 and V is TRBV7-9; 10 nucleotides line up with TRBD2. The CDR3 length is 17 residues. The trim removed 3 bases at V and 0 bases at J, leaving 5 bases unmatched. CDR1 is SEHNR, CDR2 FQNEAQ, per germline (reference sequence). CDR3 loop: CASSFRSGGAAKNIQYF. The CDR3 DNA reads TGTGCCAGCAGCTTCAGAAGCGGGGGGGCAGCCAAAAACATTCAGTACTTC.